Listed here is a single T cell receptor beta chain. Its antigen is as yet unknown. The sort gate was single viable CD3+CD4+CD8-CD45RO+ cells for memory CD4+ T cells. After thawing, CD4+ T cells were positively selected. Assay used: immunoSEQ multiplex PCR; TCRdb lists only in-frame clones, some missing. The data show tens of thousands of clones, under 80% seen once. The sample originates from a study of memory CD4+ T cells and cytomegalovirus serostatus. Across the study: Healthy Belgian adult donors included fewer than 10 CMV-positive and 24 CMV-negative people. Findings and caveats of the study: Of more than 150 reported CMV TCRbeta sequences, under 80 were found in memory CD4+ repertoires.

Germline V CDR1 and CDR2: SGHRS, YFSETQ. The CDR3 covers 14 residues. V dropped 5 bases and J dropped 1; count of bases not matched to a gene: 1. This rearrangement joins TRBV5-1 to TRBJ2-2; TRBD1 matches at 8 bases. This sequence was found in an adult in good health and CMV-seronegative. Specimen: memory CD4+ T cells from blood. The CDR3 sequence: CASRDRVNTGELFF. CDR3 nucleotides: TGCGCCAGCAGGGACAGGGTGAACACCGGGGAGCTGTTTTTT. The whole variable domain, remainder taken from reference TRBV5-1 and TRBJ2-2, is KAGVTQTPRYLIKTRGQQVTLSCSPISGHRSVSWYQQTPGQGLQFLFEYFSETQRNKGNFPGRFSGRQFSNSRSEMNVSTLELGDSALYLCASRDRVNTGELFFGEGSRLTVL.